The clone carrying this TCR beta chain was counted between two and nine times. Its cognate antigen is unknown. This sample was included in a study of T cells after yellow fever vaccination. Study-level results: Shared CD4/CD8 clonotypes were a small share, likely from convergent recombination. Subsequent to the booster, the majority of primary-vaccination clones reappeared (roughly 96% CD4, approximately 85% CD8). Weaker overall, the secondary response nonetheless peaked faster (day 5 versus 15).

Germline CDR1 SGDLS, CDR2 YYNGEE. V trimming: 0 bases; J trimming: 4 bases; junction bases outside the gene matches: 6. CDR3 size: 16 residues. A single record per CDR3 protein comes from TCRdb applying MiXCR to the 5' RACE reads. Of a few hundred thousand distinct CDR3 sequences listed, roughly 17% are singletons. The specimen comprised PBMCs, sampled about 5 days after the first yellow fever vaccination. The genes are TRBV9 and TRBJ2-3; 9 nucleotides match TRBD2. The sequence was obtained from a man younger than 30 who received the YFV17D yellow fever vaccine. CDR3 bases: TGTGCCAGCAGCGTAGGTGGCGGGGGGGATGCAGATACGCAGTATTTT. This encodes CASSVGGGGDADTQYF.